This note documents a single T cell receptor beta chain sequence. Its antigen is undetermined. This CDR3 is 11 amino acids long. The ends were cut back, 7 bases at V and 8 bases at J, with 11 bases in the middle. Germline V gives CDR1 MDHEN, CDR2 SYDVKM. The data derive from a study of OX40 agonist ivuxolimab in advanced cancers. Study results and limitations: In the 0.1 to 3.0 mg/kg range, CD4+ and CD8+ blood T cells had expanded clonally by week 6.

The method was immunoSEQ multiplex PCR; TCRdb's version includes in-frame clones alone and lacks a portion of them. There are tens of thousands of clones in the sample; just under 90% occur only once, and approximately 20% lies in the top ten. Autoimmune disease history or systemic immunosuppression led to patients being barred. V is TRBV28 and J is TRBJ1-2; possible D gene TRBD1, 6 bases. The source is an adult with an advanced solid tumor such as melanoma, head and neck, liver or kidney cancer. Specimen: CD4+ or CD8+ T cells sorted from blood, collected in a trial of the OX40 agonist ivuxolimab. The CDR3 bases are TGTGCCAGCACCTACCAGGGGGGCTACACCTTC. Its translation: CASTYQGGYTF.